The subject of this entry is one T cell receptor (beta chain). Its antigen is currently unknown. The CDR3 is 13 residues long. V dropped 7 bases and J dropped 1 base, with 10 bases sitting between them. From germline, CDR1 is SEHNR and CDR2 FQNEAQ (reference sequence). The sample is drawn from a study of T cell repertoires in cytomegalovirus infection. Study context: Recently identified HLA-C-restricted CMV epitopes and well-studied HLA-B-restricted CMV epitopes were used by the study. Findings of the study overall: Using cumulative public TCR beta family frequency, the authors identified those who carried CMV together with the relevant HLA. Predominance within the ex vivo response was attributable to HLA-C-restricted CMV-specific TCR beta clonotypes.

TCRdb ran MiXCR on the reads and lists one entry per CDR3 protein. The repertoire holds around 300,000 distinct CDR3 sequences, with 25% as singletons. V usage is TRBV7-9 and J usage is TRBJ1-1; D is ambiguous. This receptor was obtained from a human donor in good health (CMV status not recorded). Some clones in this sample may be carry-over from other donors' samples. The sequences come from cultured PBMCs, collected from culture after CMV antigen stimulation. CDR3 in amino acids: CASNHRRNTEAFF. CDR3 sequence (DNA): TGTGCCAGCAACCACCGGAGGAACACTGAAGCTTTCTTT.